This TCR beta chain originates from a study of T cells after posttransplantation cyclophosphamide. The assay was immunoSEQ multiplex PCR, and TCRdb's table has in-frame clones only and misses some. The sample shows roughly 41,000 clones, none of them appearing just once. Germline CDR1 reads SEHNR; CDR2 reads FQNEAQ (reference sequence). The CDR3 covers 14 residues. The V end was cut by 3 bases, the J end by 1 base, with 6 bases between. There are many counts of this clone. The chain employs TRBV7-9 and TRBJ1-4, with a possible D match to TRBD1 (6 bases). The TCR sequence derives from a man younger than 45 in good health and a related stem cell transplant donor. The sample consisted of PBMCs. For the CDR3, the DNA is TGTGCCAGCAGCTTGGGACAAACTAATGAAAAACTGTTTTTT. Translating it yields CASSLGQTNEKLFF.